This TCR beta chain appears in the sequencing data of a study of T cell responses to AZD1222 COVID-19 vaccine. Study-level points and caveats: Just a handful of people given AZD1222 tested seropositive at baseline. Spike regions recognized by vaccine-associated CD4 TCRs spanned the protein, led by 160-218 and 743-854.

The protocol was immunoSEQ multiplex PCR, while the TCRdb copy is restricted to in-frame clones and leaves out a portion. In the table there are 150,000 to 200,000 clones, around 88% of which are singletons. Concerning this clone: The antigen is not known.

The CDR3 loop spans 13 amino acids. The V and J ends lost 4 bases and 6 bases respectively, with 12 bases between them. The germline CDR1 and CDR2 sequences are MNHEY and SMNVEV (reference sequence). Sample: peripheral blood, taken 28 days after the second AZD1222 dose. The V and J genes are TRBV27 and TRBJ2-5, with a weak D call TRBD1 (6 bases). This TCR derives from an adult who received the AZD1222 COVID-19 vaccine. The CDR3 DNA is TGTGCCAGCAGTTCGGGACACATACAGACCCAGTACTTC. This gives the protein CASSSGHIQTQYF.